The following is a T cell receptor (beta chain) sequence with its context. Its antigen is unidentified. The data were obtained in a study of Ad26.COV2.S vaccination and SARS-CoV-2 variants. The repertoire was sequenced with immunoSEQ multiplex PCR; TCRdb's copy has only in-frame clones and lacks some. The sample carries roughly 420,000 clones, 89% recorded once. General study findings and limits: Substantial breadth was reported for post-vaccination spike-specific CD8+ and CD4+ T cells. Researchers cautioned that TCR breadth and depth analyses may have underestimated total T cell responses. Spike-specific TCR breadth was greater after Ad26.COV2.S than placebo.

As for treatment: 15 to 20 received Ad26.COV2.S at low or high dose, single or two shots; about 5 received placebo; per-sample allocation not given. Specimens were obtained on day 63 following the first vaccine or placebo injection. Germline V gene data show CDR1 as MNHNY and CDR2 as SVGAGI (reference sequence). The CDR3 length is 14 residues. V shed 6 bases and J 7 bases; nucleotides not matched to a gene: 11. This TCR was sampled from a person between 18 and 65 years old who received the Ad26.COV2.S COVID-19 vaccine or a placebo. The sample was peripheral blood, taken in a trial of Ad26.COV2.S vaccine versus placebo. This chain links TRBV6-6 with TRBJ1-2, with 7 positions matching TRBD1. For the CDR3, the DNA is TGTGCCAGCAGCCCTGGACAGGTAGTGTCTGGCTACACCTTC. It yields the protein CASSPGQVVSGYTF.